A selection of T cell receptor beta chains follows, all from one sample in a study of CD8 T cells in Susac syndrome. TCRdb reprocessed the immunoSEQ multiplex PCR reads via MiXCR and lists one record per CDR3 protein. The top ten hold 0.06% to 0.08% of the sample, which has hundreds of thousands of distinct CDR3 sequences, around 93% seen once. The sample was CD4+ T cells from PBMCs. All receptors derive from a human donor with multiple sclerosis. Each CDR3 is given with its conserved first and last residue.

v_call,cdr3_aa
TRBV5-6,CASSLPGQGEHEQYF
TRBV6-1,CASSQGPPYEQYF
TRBV30,CASDRTSGRPDTQYF
TRBV20-1,CSAPGPTAGETQYF
TRBV9,CASSVILGNQPQHF
TRBV24-1,CATSDKQGGSYNEQFF
TRBV19,CATHKRGGGTEAFF
TRBV15,CATSRDFGTGLENEQFF
TRBV28,CATHHLGQQSSYNSPLHF
TRBV6-5,CASSYSGLRQGAGNSPLHF
TRBV29-1,CSATTGSNQPQHF
TRBV20-1,CSARDTDRGSLRANSPLHF
TRBV27,CASSRATGELFF
TRBV10-1,CASSESITGELFF
TRBV18,CASSPPGTVTDTQYF
TRBV6-1,CASCEGGVCEQYF
TRBV2,CASSEEAVSGNTIYF
TRBV20-1,CSALYREGYGYTF
TRBV24-1,CATSQGNYGYTF
TRBV4-2,CASSQDPPSGGWNEQFF
TRBV6-1,CASPRDGGNTIYF
TRBV19,CASRIGGMGTEAFF
TRBV7-3,CASSPQPSGNTIYF
TRBV10-3,CAIRPSGNTIYF
TRBV15,CATLSLGDTQYF
TRBV18,CASSTSGANVLTF
TRBV30,CAWSVRGAETQYF
TRBV5-1,CASSWVNNEQFF
TRBV20-1,CSAPVNTDTQYF
TRBV11-2,CASSLGSFASPQETQYF
TRBV24-1,CATSEGGLSNEELFF
TRBV15,CATSRINEKLFF
TRBV6-1,CASSNRQGNTEAFF
TRBV29-1,CSARDSLSTDTQYF
TRBV28,CASSLSGVNEKLFF
TRBV5-1,CASSPGDRAYSNQPQHF
TRBV5-6,CASSLAHSYEQYF
TRBV5-6,CASSLVIAFSTDTQYF
TRBV20-1,CSATPGRYYGYTF
TRBV29-1,CSVSKPSGRLRGLETQYF
TRBV5-1,CASSLARGQGAGSTEAFF
TRBV14,CASSQGVGTIDIQYF
TRBV6-5,CASTRGGFTEAFF
TRBV29-1,CSVEEGGTNIQYF
TRBV27,CASSRAFDSNQPQHF
TRBV12-3/TRBV12-4,CASSTSSGSSYNEQFF
TRBV24-1,CATSSRGGEQFF
TRBV6-5,CASTVGGPTNYGYTF
TRBV7-9,CASSLMDGQPQHF
TRBV6-6,CASSYFRPWENTEAFF
TRBV7-2,CASSLWGTNEKLFF
TRBV3-1,CASRGVNEKLFF
TRBV4-1,CASSQVRAGVAVSTDTQYF